This T cell receptor (beta chain) was found in a study of patients and donors after allogeneic stem cell transplantation. The sample holds a few counts of this clonotype. TCRdb independently ran MiXCR on the RT-PCR reads; one entry per CDR3 protein. The table has roughly 940,000 distinct CDR3 sequences, roughly 18% seen once. CDR1 SGHRS and CDR2 YFSETQ come from the germline V gene. The CDR3 consists of 16 residues. The V end was cut by 4 bases, the J end by 1 base, with 17 bases between. The sequence derives from a human donor who was either an allogeneic HSCT recipient or a stem cell or donor lymphocyte infusion donor (not recorded which). It is not recorded whose cells these are; they may come from a transplant donor. Specimen: blood, either unsorted or a sorted T cell fraction (not recorded which). The J gene is TRBJ2-5, the V gene TRBV5-1; tentative D call: TRBD2 (6 bases). Here the CDR3 reads CASSGGTAPSQETQYF. DNA of the CDR3: TGCGCCAGCAGCGGGGGGACGGCCCCCTCCCAAGAGACCCAGTACTTC. Full variable domain (outside the CDR3, taken from reference TRBV5-1 and TRBJ2-5): KAGVTQTPRYLIKTRGQQVTLSCSPISGHRSVSWYQQTPGQGLQFLFEYFSETQRNKGNFPGRFSGRQFSNSRSEMNVSTLELGDSALYLCASSGGTAPSQETQYFGPGTRLLVL.